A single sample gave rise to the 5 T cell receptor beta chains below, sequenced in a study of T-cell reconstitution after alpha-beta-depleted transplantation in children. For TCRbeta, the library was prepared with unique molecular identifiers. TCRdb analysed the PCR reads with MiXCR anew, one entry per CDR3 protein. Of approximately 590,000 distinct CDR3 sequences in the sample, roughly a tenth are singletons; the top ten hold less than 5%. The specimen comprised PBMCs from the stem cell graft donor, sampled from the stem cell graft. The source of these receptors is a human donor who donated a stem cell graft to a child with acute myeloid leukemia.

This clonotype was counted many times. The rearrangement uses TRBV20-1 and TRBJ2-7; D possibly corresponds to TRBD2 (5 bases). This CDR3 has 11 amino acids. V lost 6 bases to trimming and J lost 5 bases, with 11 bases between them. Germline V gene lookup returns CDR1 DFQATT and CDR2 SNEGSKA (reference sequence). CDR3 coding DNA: TGCAGTGCCGGACTCAACGACGAGCAGTACTTC. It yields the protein CSAGLNDEQYF.

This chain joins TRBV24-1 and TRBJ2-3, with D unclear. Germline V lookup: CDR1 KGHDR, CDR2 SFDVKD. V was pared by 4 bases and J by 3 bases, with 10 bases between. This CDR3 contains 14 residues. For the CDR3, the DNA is TGTGCCACCAGTGACCCCGACGGGACAGATACGCAGTATTTT. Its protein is CATSDPDGTDTQYF.

CDR3 residues: CASSLYGGKNQPQHF. Written as DNA, the CDR3 is TGTGCCAGCAGTTTATACGGGGGGAAAAATCAGCCCCAGCATTTT. The chain has TRBV12-3 or TRBV12-4 and TRBJ1-5; maybe TRBD1 (5 bases). Between the trimmed V and J ends, which lost 2 bases and 4 bases, there was a span of 12 bases. The CDR3 consists of 15 residues.

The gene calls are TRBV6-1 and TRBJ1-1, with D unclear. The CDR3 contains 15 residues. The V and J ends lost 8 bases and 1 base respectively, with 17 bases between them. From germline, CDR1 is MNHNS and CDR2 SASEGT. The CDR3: CASGLSGRPNTEAFF. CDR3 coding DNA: TGTGCCAGCGGACTATCCGGGAGACCGAACACTGAAGCTTTCTTT.

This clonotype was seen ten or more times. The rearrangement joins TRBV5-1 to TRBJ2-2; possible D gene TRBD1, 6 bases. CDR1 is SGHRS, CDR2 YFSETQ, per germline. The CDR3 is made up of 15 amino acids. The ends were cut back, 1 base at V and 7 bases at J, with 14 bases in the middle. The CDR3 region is CASSLQLPQGGELFF. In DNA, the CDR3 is TGCGCCAGCAGCTTGCAATTGCCACAGGGCGGGGAGCTGTTTTTT.